This T cell receptor (beta chain) was identified in a study of cytomegalovirus exposure and HLA in healthy donors. Study-wide findings and caveats: A missense variant in DCLRE1C was later tied to TCR beta V- and J-gene trimming. For most TCR beta V segments, an earlier analysis put the productive rate at about 90% or about 30% of the time. Certain indistinguishable V segments, among them TRBV6-2 and TRBV6-3, were excluded.

The CDR3 covers 13 residues. V lost 1 base to trimming and J lost 7 bases, with 8 bases between them. Per the germline V gene, CDR1 is LNHDA and CDR2 is SQIVND (reference sequence). A word on this clone: Its antigen is not identified. Other DNA sequences from this sample encode an identical CDR3 as well.

This PCR relied on a set of 60 Vbeta primers and 13 Jbeta primers. Original processing notes: Later, 65 million to 90 million unique TCR beta chains were counted in an analysis, and 10 million to 12 million of them were shared. Some clones are missing from TCRdb's copy, which holds only in-frame ones; the method was immunoSEQ multiplex PCR. D and trimming were read from the DNA, whereas the V and J calls and clone size are those reported in that table. This table has more than 200,000 clones, 83% appearing once. Sequences were obtained from PBMCs. This sequence was found in a girl aged 5-17 years in good health and CMV-seronegative. The chain uses TRBV19 and TRBJ2-1, with D possibly being TRBD1 (6 bases). The CDR3 loop is CASSIGQGNEQFF. CDR3 nucleotides: TGTGCCAGTAGTATAGGGCAGGGGAATGAGCAGTTCTTC.